This entry features one T cell receptor beta chain sequence. Described time point: cycle 4 day 1 (C4D1), after 6 weeks of nivolumab. With no exception, relapse followed autologous stem cell transplantation in all patients, and brentuximab vedotin exposure varied. CD8+ T cell isolation from thawed PBMCs was performed by magnetic negative selection. The data are from a study of PD-1 blockade in classical Hodgkin lymphoma. V lost 6 bases and J lost 5, with 17 bases in between. Germline V gives CDR1 SEHNR, CDR2 FQNEAQ (reference sequence). This CDR3 contains 14 residues. Profiling relied on immunoSEQ multiplex PCR, and the TCRdb table lists in-frame clones only, not all of them. The table lists about 20,000 clones, over 65% of them singletons.

This TCR was recovered from a human donor with classical Hodgkin lymphoma. The source material was CD8+ T cells from blood, sampled before the fourth cycle of nivolumab. This chain links TRBV7-9 with TRBJ2-7, with D tentatively TRBD2 (6 bases). Here the CDR3 reads CASRSSGGVDEQYF. CDR3 in DNA: TGTGCCAGCAGGTCCTCCGGAGGGGTCGACGAGCAGTACTTC.